This T cell receptor beta chain was obtained from a study of blood T cell repertoires in COVID-19. On the study more broadly: In each case, the material was cDNA or gDNA derived from T cells, B-cell-depleted T cells, or PBMCs.

V was clipped by 3 bases and J by 4 bases, with 19 bases between them. Germline V gene data show CDR1 as SGHRS and CDR2 as YFSETQ. The CDR3 is 17 residues long. Original data processing: It was from reference gene primer amplification that nucleated cell counts were estimated. Here immunoSEQ multiplex PCR was the method, and the copy in TCRdb shows in-frame clones only, minus some. From that table come the V and J calls and clone size; the DNA was used to work out D and trimming. The sample has tens of thousands of clones, around 88% seen once. Sequenced material: peripheral blood. The receptor comes from a human donor in a cohort sampled during active COVID-19. The chain joins TRBV5-1 to TRBJ1-4; D not resolved. CDR3 sequence (DNA): TGCGCCAGCAGCTGGTCACCACGACGGGAGCTTAATGAAAAACTGTTTTTT. Translating it yields CASSWSPRRELNEKLFF.